The sequence of this T cell receptor (beta chain) was determined in a study of control samples from healthy donors and cancer patients. The table came from immunoSEQ multiplex PCR; TCRdb's copy has only in-frame clones and leaves some out. The data contain around 250,000 clones, more than 65% of them singletons. Trimming removed 6 bases from V and 3 bases from J, with 8 bases in between. The V gene's germline CDR1 is MNHNY and CDR2 SVGAGI (reference sequence). The CDR3 is 12 residues long. The chain links TRBV6-6 to TRBJ1-1; D uncertain. The sample was PBMCs. The TCR originated in a woman aged 55 to 70 with lung cancer. The CDR3: CASSPQDTEAFF. The CDR3 DNA reads as TGTGCCAGCAGCCCGCAGGACACTGAAGCTTTCTTT.